The clone carrying this T cell receptor beta chain has ten or more counts. CDR1 is SGHTA, CDR2 FQGTGA, per germline. The CDR3 runs to 14 residues. J gave up 6 bases and V 5 bases, and 3 bases lay outside the gene matches. The data stem from a study of T cells after yellow fever vaccination. TCRdb redid the calling of the 5' RACE reads with MiXCR, one entry per CDR3 protein. The repertoire includes 250,000 to 400,000 distinct CDR3 sequences, 4% to 5.5% of them detected once, and roughly a fifth sits in the top ten. The source was PBMCs, collected 15 days after the yellow fever booster vaccination. The chain carries TRBV7-3 and TRBJ2-1, with 11 bases fitting TRBD2. This receptor was obtained from a man younger than 35 who received the YFV17D yellow fever vaccine. CDR3 amino acids: CASSPSGGLNEQFF. The CDR3 region has the DNA TGTGCCAGCAGCCCTAGCGGGGGGCTCAATGAGCAGTTCTTC. Combining the CDR3 with reference TRBV7-3 and TRBJ2-1 gives the whole variable domain GAGVSQTPSNKVTEKGKYVELRCDPISGHTALYWYRQSLGQGPEFLIYFQGTGAADDSGLPNDRFFAVRPEGSVSTLKIQRTERGDSAVYLCASSPSGGLNEQFFGPGTRLTVL.